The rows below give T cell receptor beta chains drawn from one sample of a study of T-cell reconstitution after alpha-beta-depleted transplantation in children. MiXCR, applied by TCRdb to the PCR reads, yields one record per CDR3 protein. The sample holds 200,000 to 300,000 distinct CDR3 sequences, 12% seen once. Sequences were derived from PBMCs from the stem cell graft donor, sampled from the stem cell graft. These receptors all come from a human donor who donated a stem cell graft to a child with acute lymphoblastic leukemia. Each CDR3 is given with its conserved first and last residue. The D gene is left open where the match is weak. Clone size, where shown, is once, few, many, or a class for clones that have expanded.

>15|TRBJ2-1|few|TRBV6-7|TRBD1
CASSYGDSSYNEQFF
TGTGCCAGCAGTTACGGGGACAGCTCCTACAATGAGCAGTTCTTC
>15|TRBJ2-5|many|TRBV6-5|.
CASSYSKGRRETQYF
TGTGCCAGCAGTTATTCCAAGGGGCGCAGGGAGACCCAGTACTTC
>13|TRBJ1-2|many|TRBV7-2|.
CASSPRVGYGYTF
TGTGCCAGCAGCCCCCGAGTGGGGTATGGCTACACCTTC
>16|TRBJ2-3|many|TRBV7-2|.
CASSFKGHIITDTQYF
TGTGCCAGCAGCTTCAAGGGCCACATCATCACAGATACGCAGTATTTT
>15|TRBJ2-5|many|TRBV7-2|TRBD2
CASSPTSGTGETQYF
TGTGCCAGCAGCCCTACTAGCGGGACGGGAGAGACCCAGTACTTC
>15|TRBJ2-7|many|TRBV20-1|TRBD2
CSARVTSGGFYEQYF
TGCAGTGCTAGAGTGACTAGCGGGGGATTTTACGAGCAGTACTTC
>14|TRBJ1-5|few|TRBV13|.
CASSLARVSQPQHF
TGTGCCAGCAGCTTAGCCAGGGTGAGTCAGCCCCAGCATTTT
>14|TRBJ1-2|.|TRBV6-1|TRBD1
CASSETGSLYGYTF
TGTGCCAGCAGCGAGACAGGGAGCCTCTATGGCTACACCTTC
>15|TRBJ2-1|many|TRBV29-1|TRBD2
CSVESGAGSYNEQFF
TGCAGCGTTGAAAGCGGGGCGGGTTCCTACAATGAGCAGTTCTTC
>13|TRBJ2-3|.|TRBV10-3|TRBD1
CATLWTGADTQYF
TGTGCCACCCTTTGGACAGGCGCAGATACGCAGTATTTT
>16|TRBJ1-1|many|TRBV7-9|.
CASSPNRMSGHTEAFF
TGTGCCAGCAGCCCGAACAGGATGTCGGGTCACACTGAAGCTTTCTTT
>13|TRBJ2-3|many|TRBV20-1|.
CSAKKRGTDTQYF
TGCAGTGCTAAAAAACGGGGGACAGATACGCAGTATTTT
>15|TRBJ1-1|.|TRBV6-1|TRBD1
CASSHTQTGWTEAFF
TGTGCCAGCAGCCACACGCAGACAGGGTGGACTGAAGCTTTCTTT
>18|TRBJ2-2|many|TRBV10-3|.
CAISGPSDLAAGTGELFF
TGTGCCATCAGTGGGCCTTCAGACTTAGCGGCGGGCACCGGGGAGCTGTTTTTT
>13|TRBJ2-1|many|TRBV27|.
CASEGPGVHEQFF
TGTGCCAGCGAAGGACCAGGGGTGCATGAGCAGTTCTTC
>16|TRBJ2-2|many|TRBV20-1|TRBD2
CSARHPTSTNTGELFF
TGCAGTGCTAGACACCCGACTAGCACGAACACCGGGGAGCTGTTTTTT
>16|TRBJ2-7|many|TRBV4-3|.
CASSQDGPSSSYEQYF
TGCGCCAGCAGCCAAGATGGCCCTAGCAGTTCCTACGAGCAGTACTTC
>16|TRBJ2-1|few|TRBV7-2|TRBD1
CASSWRVGQDSNEQFF
TGTGCCAGCAGCTGGCGGGTGGGACAGGATAGTAATGAGCAGTTCTTC
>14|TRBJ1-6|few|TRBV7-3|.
CASSTGTANSPLHF
TGTGCCAGCAGCACCGGGACGGCGAATTCACCCCTCCACTTT
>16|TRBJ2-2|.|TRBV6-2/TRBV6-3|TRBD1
CASSKDRVLITGELFF
TGTGCCAGCAGTAAAGACAGGGTTTTAATTACCGGGGAGCTGTTTTTT
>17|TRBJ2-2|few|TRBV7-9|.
CASSSPPGAGAPGELFF
TGTGCCAGCAGCTCCCCTCCGGGGGCCGGGGCACCCGGGGAGCTGTTTTTT
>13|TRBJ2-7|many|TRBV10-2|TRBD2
CASSHGTSVEQYF
TGCGCCAGCAGTCACGGGACTAGCGTCGAGCAGTACTTC
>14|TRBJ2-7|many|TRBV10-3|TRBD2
CAIDSGNMDYEQYF
TGTGCCATCGATAGCGGGAACATGGACTACGAGCAGTACTTC
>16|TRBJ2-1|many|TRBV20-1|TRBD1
CSALRTGASSYNEQFF
TGCAGTGCCTTGCGGACAGGGGCCAGCTCCTACAATGAGCAGTTCTTC
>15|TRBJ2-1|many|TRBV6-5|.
CASNPDGSSYNEQFF
TGTGCCAGCAACCCGGACGGGAGCTCCTACAATGAGCAGTTCTTC
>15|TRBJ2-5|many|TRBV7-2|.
CASSVQGTGGETQYF
TGTGCCAGCAGCGTCCAGGGCACTGGAGGGGAGACCCAGTACTTC
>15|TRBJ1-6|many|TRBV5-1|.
CASSLDSRGNSPLHF
TGCGCCAGCAGCTTGGACTCCAGGGGTAATTCACCCCTCCACTTT
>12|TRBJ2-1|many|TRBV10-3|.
CAISEGFNEQFF
TGTGCCATCAGTGAGGGATTCAATGAGCAGTTCTTC
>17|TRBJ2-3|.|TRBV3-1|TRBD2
CACSQGTGGAPTDTQYF
TGTGCCTGCTCCCAAGGAACCGGGGGGGCCCCCACAGATACGCAGTATTTT
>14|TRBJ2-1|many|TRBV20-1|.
CSAPSAVSYNEQFF
TGCAGTGCTCCCTCAGCGGTCTCCTACAATGAGCAGTTCTTC
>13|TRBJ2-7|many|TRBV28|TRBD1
CASSQTGVEEQYF
TGTGCCAGCAGTCAGACAGGGGTGGAAGAGCAGTACTTC
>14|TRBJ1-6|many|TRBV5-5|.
CASSFLGGDSPLHF
TGTGCCAGCAGCTTCTTGGGGGGCGATTCACCCCTCCACTTT
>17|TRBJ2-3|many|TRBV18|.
CASSPPSRALPTDTQYF
TGTGCCAGCTCACCACCATCGCGGGCCTTACCCACAGATACGCAGTATTTT
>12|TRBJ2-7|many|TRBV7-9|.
CASSFGEKEQYF
TGTGCCAGCAGCTTTGGCGAGAAAGAGCAGTACTTC
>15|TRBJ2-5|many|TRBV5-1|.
CASSPGDILQETQYF
TGCGCCAGCAGCCCCGGGGACATTTTGCAAGAGACCCAGTACTTC
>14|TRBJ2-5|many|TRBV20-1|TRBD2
CSARGLAFQETQYF
TGCAGTGCCCGCGGACTAGCGTTTCAAGAGACCCAGTACTTC
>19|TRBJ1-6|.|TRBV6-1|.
CASSRSVEHLVIYNSPLHF
TGTGCCAGCAGCCGCTCGGTGGAACACCTGGTAATTTATAATTCACCCCTCCACTTT
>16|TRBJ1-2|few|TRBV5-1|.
CASSLASGSSTYGYTF
TGCGCCAGCAGCTTGGCCTCTGGCAGTTCGACCTATGGCTACACCTTC
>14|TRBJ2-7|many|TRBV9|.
CASSGAPGGYEQYF
TGTGCCAGCAGCGGAGCCCCCGGGGGTTACGAGCAGTACTTC
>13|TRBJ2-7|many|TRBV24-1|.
CATSDIRGYEQYF
TGTGCCACCAGTGATATCAGGGGCTACGAGCAGTACTTC
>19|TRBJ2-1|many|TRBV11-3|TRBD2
CASSLVGLIAGRVGNEQFF
TGTGCCAGCAGCTTAGTGGGACTGATAGCGGGAAGGGTCGGCAATGAGCAGTTCTTC
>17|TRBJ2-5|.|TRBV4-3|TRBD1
CASSQDGAGQGWETQYF
TGCGCCAGCAGCCAAGATGGGGCGGGACAGGGCTGGGAGACCCAGTACTTC
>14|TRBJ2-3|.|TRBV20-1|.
CSARFSANTDTQYF
TGCAGTGCTAGGTTTTCCGCTAACACAGATACGCAGTATTTT